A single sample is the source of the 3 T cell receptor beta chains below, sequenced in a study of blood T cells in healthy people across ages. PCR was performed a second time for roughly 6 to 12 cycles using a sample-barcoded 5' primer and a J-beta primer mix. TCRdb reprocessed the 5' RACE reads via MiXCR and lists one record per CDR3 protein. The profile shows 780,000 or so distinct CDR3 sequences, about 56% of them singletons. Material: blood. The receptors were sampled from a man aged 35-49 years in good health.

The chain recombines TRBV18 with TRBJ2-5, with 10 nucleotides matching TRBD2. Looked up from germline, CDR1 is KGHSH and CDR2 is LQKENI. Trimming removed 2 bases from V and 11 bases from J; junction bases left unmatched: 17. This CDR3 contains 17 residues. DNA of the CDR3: TGTGCCAGCTCACCAATGGTGCTAGCGGGAGTATTAGATGAGCAGTACTTC. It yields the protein CASSPMVLAGVLDEQYF.

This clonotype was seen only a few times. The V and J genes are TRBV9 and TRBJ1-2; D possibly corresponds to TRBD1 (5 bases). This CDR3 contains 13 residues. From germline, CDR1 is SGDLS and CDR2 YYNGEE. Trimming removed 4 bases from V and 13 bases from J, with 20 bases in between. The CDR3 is CASSPFSGNTGTF. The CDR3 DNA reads TGTGCCAGCAGCCCCTTCTCTGGAAACACAGGCACCTTC.

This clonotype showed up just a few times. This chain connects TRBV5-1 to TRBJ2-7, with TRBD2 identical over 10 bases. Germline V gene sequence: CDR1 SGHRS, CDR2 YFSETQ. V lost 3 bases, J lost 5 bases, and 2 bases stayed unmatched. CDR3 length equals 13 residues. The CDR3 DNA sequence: TGCGCCAGCAGCTCGAGCGGGAGGGACGAGCAGTACTTC. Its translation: CASSSSGRDEQYF. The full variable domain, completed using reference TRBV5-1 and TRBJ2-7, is KAGVTQTPRYLIKTRGQQVTLSCSPISGHRSVSWYQQTPGQGLQFLFEYFSETQRNKGNFPGRFSGRQFSNSRSEMNVSTLELGDSALYLCASSSSGRDEQYFGPGTRLTVT.